The rows below give T cell receptor beta chains drawn from one sample of a study of technical replicates of blood from a few donors. Sequencing was performed with immunoSEQ multiplex PCR; in TCRdb, only in-frame clones are kept and a portion is missing. The table has 90,000 or so clones, roughly 94% seen once. What was sequenced was T cells isolated from PBMCs. All receptors come from a human donor in good health. Both conserved end residues are trimmed from each CDR3. Rows give clone size only sometimes, using once, few, many, or a class for an expanded clone.

CDR3aa: ASSAQGNTEAF; j_gene: TRBJ1-1; abundance: -; v_gene: TRBV7-3
CDR3aa: ASSNGESNTEAF; j_gene: TRBJ1-1; abundance: -; v_gene: TRBV9
CDR3aa: ASSQDLGGNQPQH; j_gene: TRBJ1-5; abundance: once; v_gene: TRBV4-1
CDR3aa: ASSRNTEAF; j_gene: TRBJ1-1; abundance: -; v_gene: TRBV4-3
CDR3aa: ASSLLRDRGNEQF; j_gene: TRBJ2-1; abundance: -; v_gene: TRBV28
CDR3aa: ASSLVGGQHTGELF; j_gene: TRBJ2-2; abundance: once; v_gene: TRBV7-6
CDR3aa: ASSLDPGGETQY; j_gene: TRBJ2-5; abundance: -; v_gene: TRBV7-2
CDR3aa: ASSPGLAGYNEQF; j_gene: TRBJ2-1; abundance: -; v_gene: TRBV5-4
CDR3aa: ASSLLAGWYEQY; j_gene: TRBJ2-7; abundance: -; v_gene: TRBV11-2
CDR3aa: ASSGMLNTEAF; j_gene: TRBJ1-1; abundance: -; v_gene: TRBV2
CDR3aa: ASSPRTGTEAF; j_gene: TRBJ1-1; abundance: -; v_gene: TRBV6-4
CDR3aa: ASSELGGYT; j_gene: TRBJ1-2; abundance: -; v_gene: TRBV25-1
CDR3aa: ASSLGSGQGISGANVLT; j_gene: TRBJ2-6; abundance: -; v_gene: TRBV11-3
CDR3aa: AIRDPGQGDEKLF; j_gene: TRBJ1-4; abundance: -; v_gene: TRBV10-3
CDR3aa: ASSLPSGTDTQY; j_gene: TRBJ2-3; abundance: -; v_gene: TRBV5-6
CDR3aa: ASSQAFVPGGTQY; j_gene: TRBJ2-5; abundance: once; v_gene: TRBV4-1
CDR3aa: ASSPLHGGGNEQF; j_gene: TRBJ2-1; abundance: -; v_gene: TRBV9
CDR3aa: ASSPTSGSSSEQF; j_gene: TRBJ2-1; abundance: -; v_gene: TRBV7-3
CDR3aa: ASSWTSGNTDTQY; j_gene: TRBJ2-3; abundance: -; v_gene: TRBV27
CDR3aa: AWSVRGSGNTIY; j_gene: TRBJ1-3; abundance: -; v_gene: TRBV30
CDR3aa: ASSLAGGRGGETQY; j_gene: TRBJ2-5; abundance: -; v_gene: TRBV5-8
CDR3aa: ASTIGGSSYEQY; j_gene: TRBJ2-7; abundance: -; v_gene: TRBV5-1
CDR3aa: ASSVGSSADTQY; j_gene: TRBJ2-3; abundance: -; v_gene: TRBV9
CDR3aa: ASSDSSNTEAF; j_gene: TRBJ1-1; abundance: -; v_gene: TRBV19
CDR3aa: ATSRPWTGQGAYEQY; j_gene: TRBJ2-7; abundance: once; v_gene: TRBV15
CDR3aa: ASSQGGTAGYT; j_gene: TRBJ1-2; abundance: -; v_gene: TRBV4-1
CDR3aa: ASSAGKQETQY; j_gene: TRBJ2-5; abundance: -; v_gene: TRBV2
CDR3aa: ASSFGQQGSEAF; j_gene: TRBJ1-1; abundance: -; v_gene: TRBV5-1
CDR3aa: ASRNSRSRGLMNTEAF; j_gene: TRBJ1-1; abundance: once; v_gene: TRBV5-6
CDR3aa: ASSLVQGLGTEAF; j_gene: TRBJ1-1; abundance: -; v_gene: TRBV9
CDR3aa: ASSLGALAGALSSYNEQF; j_gene: TRBJ2-1; abundance: -; v_gene: TRBV13
CDR3aa: ASSDGYTEAF; j_gene: TRBJ1-1; abundance: -; v_gene: TRBV10-1
CDR3aa: ASSSRRTGGYEKLF; j_gene: TRBJ1-4; abundance: -; v_gene: TRBV19
CDR3aa: ASSGLAGGPRGQETQY; j_gene: TRBJ2-5; abundance: -; v_gene: TRBV6-1
CDR3aa: ASSLTGSLSYEQY; j_gene: TRBJ2-7; abundance: -; v_gene: TRBV27